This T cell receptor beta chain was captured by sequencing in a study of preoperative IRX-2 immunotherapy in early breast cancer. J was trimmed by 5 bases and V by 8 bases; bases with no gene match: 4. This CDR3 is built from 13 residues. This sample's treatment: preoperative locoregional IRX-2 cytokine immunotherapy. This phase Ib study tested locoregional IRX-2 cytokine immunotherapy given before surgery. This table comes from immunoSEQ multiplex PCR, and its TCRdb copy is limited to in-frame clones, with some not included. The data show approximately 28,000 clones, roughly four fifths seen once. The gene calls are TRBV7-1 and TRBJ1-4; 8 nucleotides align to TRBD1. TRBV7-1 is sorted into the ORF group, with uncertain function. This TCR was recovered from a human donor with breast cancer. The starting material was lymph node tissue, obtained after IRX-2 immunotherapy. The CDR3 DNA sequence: TGTGCCAGCTCCCGACAGGGGAATGAAAAACTGTTTTTT. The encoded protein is CASSRQGNEKLFF.